This TCR beta chain was retrieved from a study of breast tumors, draining lymph nodes, adjacent tissues. The study's findings and limits: That most tumor T cells come from lymph nodes remained unproven.

The V and J ends lost 5 bases and 3 bases, in that order; junction bases with no gene match: 13. The CDR3 spans 17 residues. CDR1 is SGHKS and CDR2 is YYEKEE in the germline V gene (reference sequence). TCRdb recomputed calls from the multiplex PCR reads with MiXCR, one row per CDR3 protein. The sample contains under 250,000 distinct CDR3 sequences, approximately 30% of which appear only once. This clonotype has at least ten counts. What it binds is not known. Axillary draining lymph nodes of breast cancer patients supplied the node samples. The TCR sequence derives from a female donor with breast cancer. Some clones in this sample may be carry-over from other donors' samples. The source material was axillary lymph node tissue. The chain has TRBV5-5 and TRBJ2-3, with 9 bases that match TRBD2. The CDR3, as DNA: TGTGCCAGCAGTCCCGGGGTAGCGGGAGTAGGAACAGATACGCAGTATTTT. This gives the protein CASSPGVAGVGTDTQYF.